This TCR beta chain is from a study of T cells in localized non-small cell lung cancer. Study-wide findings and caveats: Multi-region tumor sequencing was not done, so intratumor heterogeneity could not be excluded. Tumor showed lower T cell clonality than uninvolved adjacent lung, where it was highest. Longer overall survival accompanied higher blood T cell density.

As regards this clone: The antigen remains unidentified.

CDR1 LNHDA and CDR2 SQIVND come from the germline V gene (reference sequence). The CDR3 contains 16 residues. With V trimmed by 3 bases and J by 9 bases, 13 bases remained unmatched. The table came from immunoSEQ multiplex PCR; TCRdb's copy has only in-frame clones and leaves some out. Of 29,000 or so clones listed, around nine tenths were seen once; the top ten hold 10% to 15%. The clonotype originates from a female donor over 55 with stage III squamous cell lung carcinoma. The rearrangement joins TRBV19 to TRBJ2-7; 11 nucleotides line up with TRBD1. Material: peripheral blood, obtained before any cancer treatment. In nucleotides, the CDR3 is TGTGCCAGTAGTATGGGCTTTGGACAGGGGGCAAAGTCGCAGTACTTC. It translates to CASSMGFGQGAKSQYF.